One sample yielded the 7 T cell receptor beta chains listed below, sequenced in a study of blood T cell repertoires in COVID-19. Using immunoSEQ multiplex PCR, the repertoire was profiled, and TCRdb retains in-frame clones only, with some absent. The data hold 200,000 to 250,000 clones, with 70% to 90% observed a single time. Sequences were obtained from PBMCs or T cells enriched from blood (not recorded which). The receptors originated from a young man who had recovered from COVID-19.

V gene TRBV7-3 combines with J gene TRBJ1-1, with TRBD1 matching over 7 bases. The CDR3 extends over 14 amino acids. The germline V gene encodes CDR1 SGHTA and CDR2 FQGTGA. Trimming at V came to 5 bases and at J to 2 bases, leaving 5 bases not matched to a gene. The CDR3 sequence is CASSRGTANTEAFF. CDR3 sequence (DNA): TGTGCCAGCAGCCGTGGGACAGCTAACACTGAAGCTTTCTTT.

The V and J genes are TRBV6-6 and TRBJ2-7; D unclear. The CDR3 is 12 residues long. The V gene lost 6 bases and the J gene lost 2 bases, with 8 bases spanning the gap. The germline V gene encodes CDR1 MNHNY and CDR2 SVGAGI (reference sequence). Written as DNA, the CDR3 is TGTGCCAGCAGCCCGGTTCCCTACGAGCAGTACTTC. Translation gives CASSPVPYEQYF.

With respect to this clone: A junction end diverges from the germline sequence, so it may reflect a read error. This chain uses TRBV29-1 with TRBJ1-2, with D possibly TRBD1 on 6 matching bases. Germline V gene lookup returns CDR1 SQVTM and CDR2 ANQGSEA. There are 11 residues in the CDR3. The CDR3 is CSVEDVPQGSF. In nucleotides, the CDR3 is TGCAGCGTAGAGGACGTTCCCCAGGGGTCCTTC.

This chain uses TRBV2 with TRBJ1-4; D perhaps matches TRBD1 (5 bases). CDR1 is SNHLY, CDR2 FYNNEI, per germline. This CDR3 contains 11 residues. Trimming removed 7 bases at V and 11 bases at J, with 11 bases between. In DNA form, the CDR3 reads TGTGCCAGCACGGTCGGGGGGAAACTGTTTTTT. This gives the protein CASTVGGKLFF.

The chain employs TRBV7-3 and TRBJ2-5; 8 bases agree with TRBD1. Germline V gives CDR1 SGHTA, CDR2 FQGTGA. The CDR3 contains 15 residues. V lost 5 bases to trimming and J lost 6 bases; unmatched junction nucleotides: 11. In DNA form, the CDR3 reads TGTGCCAGCAGCCCAAGACAGGGGAAGGGTCAGACCCAGTACTTC. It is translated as CASSPRQGKGQTQYF.

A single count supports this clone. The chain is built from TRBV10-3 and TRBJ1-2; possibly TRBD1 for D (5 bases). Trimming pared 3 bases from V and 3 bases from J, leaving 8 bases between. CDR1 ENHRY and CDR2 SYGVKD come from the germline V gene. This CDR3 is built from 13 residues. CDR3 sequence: CAISDVGDYGYTF. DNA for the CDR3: TGTGCCATCAGTGATGTAGGGGACTATGGCTACACCTTC.

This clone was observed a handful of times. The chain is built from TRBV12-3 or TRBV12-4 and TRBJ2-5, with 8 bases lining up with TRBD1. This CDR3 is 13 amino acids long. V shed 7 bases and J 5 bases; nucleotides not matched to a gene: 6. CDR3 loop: CASTRQGRETQYF. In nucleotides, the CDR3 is TGTGCCAGCACCCGACAGGGGCGGGAGACCCAGTACTTC.